This TCR beta chain was sequenced during a study of siplizumab effects on memory and regulatory T cells. General observations from the study: Proliferating siplizumab-cultured Tregs lacked confirmed suppressive function. Alloreactive sequences traceable to unstimulated CD4+ memory cells declined significantly under siplizumab. Siplizumab gave mappable alloreactive CD4+ clones an average Treg-derived fraction of about 69%, against 25% to 30% in controls.

Per sample, the assay covered approximately 91,000 TCR templates. Only in-frame clones appear in the TCRdb table, and some are missing; sequencing was by immunoSEQ multiplex PCR. The sample consists of some 100,000 clones, roughly 96% of them appearing once. CDR1 and CDR2 (germline): MDHEN, SYDVKM. V dropped 8 bases and J dropped 3 bases, with 14 bases sitting between them. The CDR3 sequence is 13 residues long. Worth noting for this clone: Its antigen is unknown.

Sequenced input: naive CD4+ T cells sorted from blood. The receptor's source is a human donor in good health. This chain links TRBV28 with TRBJ2-7; no firm D call. The CDR3 coding sequence is TGTGCCAGCCTATCAGAGAATAACTACGAGCAGTACTTC. Translating it yields CASLSENNYEQYF.